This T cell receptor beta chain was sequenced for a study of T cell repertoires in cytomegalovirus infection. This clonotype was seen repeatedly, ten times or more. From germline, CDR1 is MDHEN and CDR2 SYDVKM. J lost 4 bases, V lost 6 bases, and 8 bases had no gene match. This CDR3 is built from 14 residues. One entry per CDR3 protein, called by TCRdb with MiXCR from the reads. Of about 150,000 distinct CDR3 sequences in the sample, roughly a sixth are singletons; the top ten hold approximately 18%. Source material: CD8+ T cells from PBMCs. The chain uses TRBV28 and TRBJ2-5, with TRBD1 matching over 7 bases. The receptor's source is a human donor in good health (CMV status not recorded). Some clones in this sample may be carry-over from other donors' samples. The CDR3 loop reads CASRSRGGGETQYF. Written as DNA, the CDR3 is TGTGCCAGCAGGAGTAGAGGGGGCGGAGAGACCCAGTACTTC.